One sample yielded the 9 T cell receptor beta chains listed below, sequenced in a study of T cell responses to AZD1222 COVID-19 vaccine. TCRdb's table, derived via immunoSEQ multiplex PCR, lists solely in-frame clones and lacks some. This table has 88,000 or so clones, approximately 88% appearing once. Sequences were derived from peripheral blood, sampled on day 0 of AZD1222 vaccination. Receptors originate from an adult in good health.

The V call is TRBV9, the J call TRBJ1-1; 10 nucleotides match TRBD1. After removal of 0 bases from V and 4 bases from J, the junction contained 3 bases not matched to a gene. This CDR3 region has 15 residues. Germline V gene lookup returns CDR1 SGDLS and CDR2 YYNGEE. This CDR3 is CASSVGGTGATEAFF. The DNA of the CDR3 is TGTGCCAGCAGCGTAGGGGGGACAGGGGCCACTGAAGCTTTCTTT.

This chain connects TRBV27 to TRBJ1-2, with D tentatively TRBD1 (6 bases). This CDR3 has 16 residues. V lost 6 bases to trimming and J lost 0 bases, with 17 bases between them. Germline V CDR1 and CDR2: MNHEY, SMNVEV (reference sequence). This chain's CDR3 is CASRARGGGANYGYTF. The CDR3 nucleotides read TGTGCCAGCAGGGCCAGGGGTGGGGGAGCTAACTATGGCTACACCTTC.

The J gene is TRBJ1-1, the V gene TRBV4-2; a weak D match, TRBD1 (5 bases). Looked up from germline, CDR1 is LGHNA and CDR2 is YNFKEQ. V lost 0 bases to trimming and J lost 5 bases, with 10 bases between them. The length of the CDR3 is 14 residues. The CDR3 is CASSQDIGVTEAFF. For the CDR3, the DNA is TGTGCCAGCAGCCAAGATATAGGGGTTACTGAAGCTTTCTTT.

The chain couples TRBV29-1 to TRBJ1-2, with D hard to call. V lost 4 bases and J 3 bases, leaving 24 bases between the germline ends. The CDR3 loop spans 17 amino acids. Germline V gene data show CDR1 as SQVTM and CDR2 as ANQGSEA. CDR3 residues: CSVGGETNGPADYGYTF. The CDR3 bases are TGCAGCGTTGGAGGTGAAACGAATGGCCCGGCGGACTATGGCTACACCTTC.

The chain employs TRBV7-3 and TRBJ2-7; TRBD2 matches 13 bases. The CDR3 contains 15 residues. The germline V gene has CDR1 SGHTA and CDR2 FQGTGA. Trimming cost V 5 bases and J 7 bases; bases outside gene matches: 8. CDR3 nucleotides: TGTGCCAGCAGCGAAGGACTAGCGGGAGAAGGAGAGCAGTACTTC. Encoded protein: CASSEGLAGEGEQYF.

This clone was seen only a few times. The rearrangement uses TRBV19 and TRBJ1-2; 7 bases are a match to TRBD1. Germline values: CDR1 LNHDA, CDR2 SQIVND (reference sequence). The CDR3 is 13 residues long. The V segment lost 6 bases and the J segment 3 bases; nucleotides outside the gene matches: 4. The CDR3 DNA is TGTGCCAGTAGGGCCCAGGGGGACTATGGCTACACCTTC. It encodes CASRAQGDYGYTF.

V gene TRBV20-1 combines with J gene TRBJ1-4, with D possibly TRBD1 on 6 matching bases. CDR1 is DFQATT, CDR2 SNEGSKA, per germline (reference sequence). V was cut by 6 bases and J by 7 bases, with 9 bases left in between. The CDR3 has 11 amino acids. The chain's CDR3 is CSAKGGEKLFF. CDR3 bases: TGCAGTGCGAAGGGGGGTGAAAAACTGTTTTTT.

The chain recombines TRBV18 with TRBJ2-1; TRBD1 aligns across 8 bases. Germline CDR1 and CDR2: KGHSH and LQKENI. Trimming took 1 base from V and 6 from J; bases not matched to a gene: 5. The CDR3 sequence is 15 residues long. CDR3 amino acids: CASSPRQGAGNEQFF. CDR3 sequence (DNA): TGTGCCAGCTCACCACGGCAGGGGGCAGGCAATGAGCAGTTCTTC.

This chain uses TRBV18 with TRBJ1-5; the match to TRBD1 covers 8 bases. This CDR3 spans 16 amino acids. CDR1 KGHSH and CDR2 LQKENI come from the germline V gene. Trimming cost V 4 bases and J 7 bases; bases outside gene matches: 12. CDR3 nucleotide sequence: TGTGCCAGCTCACTCCCCGGACAGGGAATCAACCAGCCCCAGCATTTT. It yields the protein CASSLPGQGINQPQHF. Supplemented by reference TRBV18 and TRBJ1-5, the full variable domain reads NAGVMQNPRHLVRRRGQEARLRCSPMKGHSHVYWYRQLPEEGLKFMVYLQKENIIDESGMPKERFSAEFPKEGPSILRIQQVVRGDSAAYFCASSLPGQGINQPQHFGDGTRLSIL.